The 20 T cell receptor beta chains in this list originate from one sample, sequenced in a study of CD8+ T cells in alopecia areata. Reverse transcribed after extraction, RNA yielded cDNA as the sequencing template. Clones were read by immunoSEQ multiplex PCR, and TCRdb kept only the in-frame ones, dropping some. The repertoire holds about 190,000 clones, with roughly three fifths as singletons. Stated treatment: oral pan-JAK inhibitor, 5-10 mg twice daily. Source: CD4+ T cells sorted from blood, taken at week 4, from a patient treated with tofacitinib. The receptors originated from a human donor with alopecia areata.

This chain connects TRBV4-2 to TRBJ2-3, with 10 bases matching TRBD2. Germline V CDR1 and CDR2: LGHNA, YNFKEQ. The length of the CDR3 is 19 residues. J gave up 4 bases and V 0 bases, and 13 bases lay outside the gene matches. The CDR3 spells CASSQDRGLDSGRADTQYF. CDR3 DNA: TGTGCCAGCAGCCAAGACAGGGGCCTCGACAGCGGGAGGGCAGATACGCAGTATTTT.

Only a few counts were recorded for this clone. The CDR3 sequence is CAIRDRDSSDTQYF. CDR3 coding DNA: TGTGCCATCAGGGACAGGGATTCTTCAGATACGCAGTATTTT. The chain joins TRBV10-3 to TRBJ2-3, with 8 bases that match TRBD1. In germline, CDR1 is ENHRY, CDR2 SYGVKD. The trim removed 6 bases at V and 4 bases at J, leaving 6 bases unmatched. CDR3 length equals 14 residues.

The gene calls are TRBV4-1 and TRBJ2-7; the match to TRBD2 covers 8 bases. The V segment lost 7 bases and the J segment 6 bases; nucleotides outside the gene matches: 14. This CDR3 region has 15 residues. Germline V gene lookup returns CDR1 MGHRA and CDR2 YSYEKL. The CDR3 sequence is CASTSRLAPSPEQYF. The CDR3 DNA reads TGCGCCAGCACCTCGAGACTAGCGCCTTCCCCCGAGCAGTACTTC.

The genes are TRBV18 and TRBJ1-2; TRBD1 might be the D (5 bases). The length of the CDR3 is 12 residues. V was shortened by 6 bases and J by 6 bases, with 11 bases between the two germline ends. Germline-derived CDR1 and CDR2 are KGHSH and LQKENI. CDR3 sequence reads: CASSPQGDGYTF. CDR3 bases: TGTGCCAGCTCCCCCCAGGGCGATGGCTACACCTTC.

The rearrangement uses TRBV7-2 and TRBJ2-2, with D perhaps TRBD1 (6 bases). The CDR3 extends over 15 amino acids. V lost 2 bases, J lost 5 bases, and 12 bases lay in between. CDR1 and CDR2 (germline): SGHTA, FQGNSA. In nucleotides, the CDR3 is TGTGCCAGCAGCTTATACAGGGTTCGAACCGGGGAGCTGTTTTTT. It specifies CASSLYRVRTGELFF.

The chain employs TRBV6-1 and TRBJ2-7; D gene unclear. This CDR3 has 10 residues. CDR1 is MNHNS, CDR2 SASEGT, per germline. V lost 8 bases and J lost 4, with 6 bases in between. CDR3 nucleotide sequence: TGTGCCAGCTCCCGGTACGAGCAGTACTTC. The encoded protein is CASSRYEQYF.

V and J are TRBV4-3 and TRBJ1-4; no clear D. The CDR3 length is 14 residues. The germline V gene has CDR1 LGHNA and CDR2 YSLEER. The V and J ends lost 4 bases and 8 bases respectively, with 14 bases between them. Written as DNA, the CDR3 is TGCGCCAGCAGCCGGGAAAGGGTGGGCGAAAAACTGTTTTTT. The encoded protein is CASSRERVGEKLFF.

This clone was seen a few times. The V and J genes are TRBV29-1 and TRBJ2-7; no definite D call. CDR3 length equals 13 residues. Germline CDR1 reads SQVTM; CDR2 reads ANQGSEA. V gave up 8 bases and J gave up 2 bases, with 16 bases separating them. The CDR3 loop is CSFLDAGPYEQYF. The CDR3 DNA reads TGCAGCTTCCTCGACGCAGGCCCCTACGAGCAGTACTTC.

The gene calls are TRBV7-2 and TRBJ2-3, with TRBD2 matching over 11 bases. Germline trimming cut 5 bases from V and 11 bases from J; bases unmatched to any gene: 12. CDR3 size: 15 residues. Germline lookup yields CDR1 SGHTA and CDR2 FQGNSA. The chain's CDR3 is CASSAAGLAVPGQYF. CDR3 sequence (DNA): TGTGCCAGCAGCGCTGCGGGACTAGCGGTACCAGGGCAGTATTTT.

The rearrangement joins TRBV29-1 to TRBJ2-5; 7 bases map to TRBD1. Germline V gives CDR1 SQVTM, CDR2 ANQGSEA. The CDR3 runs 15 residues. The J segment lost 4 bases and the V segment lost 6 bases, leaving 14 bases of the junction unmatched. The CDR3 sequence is CSVAGLQGWRETQYF. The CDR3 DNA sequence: TGCAGCGTCGCCGGTTTACAGGGGTGGAGAGAGACCCAGTACTTC.

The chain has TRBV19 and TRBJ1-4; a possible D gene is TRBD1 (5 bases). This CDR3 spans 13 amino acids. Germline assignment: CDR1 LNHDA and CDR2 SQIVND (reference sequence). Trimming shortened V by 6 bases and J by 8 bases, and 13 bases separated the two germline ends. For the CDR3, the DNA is TGTGCCAGTAGATCAGGGATTTTGGAAAAACTGTTTTTT. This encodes CASRSGILEKLFF.

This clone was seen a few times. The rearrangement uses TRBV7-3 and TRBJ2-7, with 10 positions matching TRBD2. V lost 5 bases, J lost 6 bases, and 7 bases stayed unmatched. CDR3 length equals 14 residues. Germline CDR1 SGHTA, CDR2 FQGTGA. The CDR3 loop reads CASSPLAGVGEQYF. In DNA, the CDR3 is TGTGCCAGCAGCCCCCTAGCGGGAGTCGGCGAGCAGTACTTC. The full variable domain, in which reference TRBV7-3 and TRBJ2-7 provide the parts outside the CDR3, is GAGVSQTPSNKVTEKGKYVELRCDPISGHTALYWYRQSLGQGPEFLIYFQGTGAADDSGLPNDRFFAVRPEGSVSTLKIQRTERGDSAVYLCASSPLAGVGEQYFGPGTRLTVT.

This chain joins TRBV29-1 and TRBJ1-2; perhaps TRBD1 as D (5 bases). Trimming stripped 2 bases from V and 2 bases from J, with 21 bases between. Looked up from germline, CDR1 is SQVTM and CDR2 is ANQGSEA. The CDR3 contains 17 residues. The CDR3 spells CSVEWIPRPRGNYGYTF. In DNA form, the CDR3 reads TGCAGCGTTGAATGGATTCCGCGACCCCGGGGGAACTATGGCTACACCTTC. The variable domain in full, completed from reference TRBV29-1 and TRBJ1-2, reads SAVISQKPSRDICQRGTSLTIQCQVDSQVTMMFWYRQQPGQSLTLIATANQGSEATYESGFVIDKFPISRPNLTFSTLTVSNMSPEDSSIYLCSVEWIPRPRGNYGYTFGSGTRLTVV.

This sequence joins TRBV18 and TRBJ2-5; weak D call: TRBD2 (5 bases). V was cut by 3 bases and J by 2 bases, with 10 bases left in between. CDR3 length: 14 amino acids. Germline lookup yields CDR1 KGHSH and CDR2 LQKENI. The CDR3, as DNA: TGTGCCAGCTCACCGAAGGGAGTTCAAGAGACCCAGTACTTC. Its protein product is CASSPKGVQETQYF.

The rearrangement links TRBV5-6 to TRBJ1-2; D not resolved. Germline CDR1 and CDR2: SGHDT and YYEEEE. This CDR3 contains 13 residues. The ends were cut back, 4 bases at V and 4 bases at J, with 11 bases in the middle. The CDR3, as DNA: TGTGCCAGCAGCCCGCTTAGTGGCTATGGCTACACCTTC. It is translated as CASSPLSGYGYTF. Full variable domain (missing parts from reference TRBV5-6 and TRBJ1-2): DAGVTQSPTHLIKTRGQQVTLRCSPKSGHDTVSWYQQALGQGPQFIFQYYEEEERQRGNFPDRFSGHQFPNYSSELNVNALLLGDSALYLCASSPLSGYGYTFGSGTRLTVV.

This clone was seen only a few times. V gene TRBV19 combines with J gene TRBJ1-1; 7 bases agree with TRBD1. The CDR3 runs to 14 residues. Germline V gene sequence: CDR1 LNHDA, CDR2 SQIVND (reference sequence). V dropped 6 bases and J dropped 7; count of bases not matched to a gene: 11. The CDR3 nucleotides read TGTGCCAGTAGCAGGGACCCCCGGGACAGTGAAGCTTTCTTT. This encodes CASSRDPRDSEAFF.

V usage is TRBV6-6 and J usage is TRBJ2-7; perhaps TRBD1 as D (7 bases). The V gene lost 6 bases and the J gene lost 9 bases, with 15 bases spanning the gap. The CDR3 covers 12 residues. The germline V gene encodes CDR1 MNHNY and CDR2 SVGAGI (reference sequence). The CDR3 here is CASSFDREVQYF. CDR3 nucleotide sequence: TGTGCCAGCAGCTTCGACAGGGAGGTGCAGTACTTC.

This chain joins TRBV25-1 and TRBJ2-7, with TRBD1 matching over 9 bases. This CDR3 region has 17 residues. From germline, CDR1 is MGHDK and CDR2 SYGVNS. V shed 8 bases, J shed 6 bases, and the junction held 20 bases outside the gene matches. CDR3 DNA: TGTGCCAGCCTACCTCCCTCAGGACAGGGGCAATATGGCGAGCAGTACTTC. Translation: CASLPPSGQGQYGEQYF.

This CDR3 reads CASSFGTEYNEQFF. CDR3 DNA sequence: TGCGCCAGCAGCTTCGGGACAGAGTACAATGAGCAGTTCTTC. The J gene is TRBJ2-1, the V gene TRBV5-1; TRBD1 agrees at 7 bases. The CDR3 is 14 residues long. CDR1 and CDR2 (germline): SGHRS, YFSETQ. J was trimmed by 4 bases and V by 2 bases; bases with no gene match: 3.

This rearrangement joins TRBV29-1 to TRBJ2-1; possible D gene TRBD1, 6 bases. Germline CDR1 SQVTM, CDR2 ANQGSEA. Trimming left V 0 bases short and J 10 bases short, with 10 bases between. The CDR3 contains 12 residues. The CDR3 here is CSVEDQGQEQFF. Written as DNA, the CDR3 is TGCAGCGTTGAAGATCAGGGGCAGGAGCAGTTCTTC.